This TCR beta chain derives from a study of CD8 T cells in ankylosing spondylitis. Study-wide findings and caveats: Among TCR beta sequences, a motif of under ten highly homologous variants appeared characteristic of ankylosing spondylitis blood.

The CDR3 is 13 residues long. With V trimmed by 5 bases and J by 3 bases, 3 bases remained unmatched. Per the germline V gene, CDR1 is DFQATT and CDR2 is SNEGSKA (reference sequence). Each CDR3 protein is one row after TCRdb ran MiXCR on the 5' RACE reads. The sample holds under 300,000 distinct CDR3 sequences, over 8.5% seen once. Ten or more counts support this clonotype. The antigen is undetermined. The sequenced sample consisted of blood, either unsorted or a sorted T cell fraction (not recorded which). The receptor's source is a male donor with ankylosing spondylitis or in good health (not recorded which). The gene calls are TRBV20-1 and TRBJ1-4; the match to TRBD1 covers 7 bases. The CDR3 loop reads CSAPDRANEKLFF. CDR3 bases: TGCAGTGCTCCTGACAGGGCTAATGAAAAACTGTTTTTT.